The sequence of this TCR beta chain was determined in a study of control samples from healthy donors and cancer patients. V gave up 6 bases and J gave up 0 bases, with 18 bases separating them. Germline V CDR1 and CDR2: LGHDT, YNNKEL (reference sequence). The CDR3 covers 17 residues. The protocol was immunoSEQ multiplex PCR, while the TCRdb copy is restricted to in-frame clones and leaves out a portion. This sample has 100,000 to 150,000 clones, with around nine tenths found just once. The sequencing input was blood. The clonotype comes from a young man in good health. V gene TRBV3-1 (or the pseudogene TRBV3-2) combines with J gene TRBJ1-5, with D tentatively TRBD1 (5 bases). CDR3 coding DNA: TGTGCCAGCAGGCCCGCCTTGGGGCCTTATAGCAATCAGCCCCAGCATTTT. Translation: CASRPALGPYSNQPQHF.